Shown below are 22 T cell receptor beta chains from a single sample sequenced in a study of blood T cell repertoires in COVID-19. Clones were read by immunoSEQ multiplex PCR, and TCRdb kept only the in-frame ones, dropping some. Here the sample spans fewer than 250,000 clones, approximately 86% being singletons. The sequenced material came from peripheral blood. The receptors were sampled from a man aged 25 to 40 with acute or convalescent COVID-19.

The chain joins TRBV7-2 to TRBJ1-3; 10 nucleotides line up with TRBD1. V shed 0 bases and J 4 bases; nucleotides not matched to a gene: 9. CDR3 length equals 18 residues. The germline gives CDR1 SGHTA, CDR2 FQGNSA. CDR3 in amino acids: CASSLASTGGAGGNTIYF. The CDR3 DNA reads as TGTGCCAGCAGCTTAGCCTCGACAGGGGGCGCAGGGGGAAACACCATATATTTT.

The CDR3 sequence: CASRMALSGANVLTF. The CDR3 DNA follows: TGTGCCAGCAGGATGGCCCTCTCTGGGGCCAACGTCCTGACTTTC. The chain couples TRBV6-5 to TRBJ2-6; D is uncertain. Between the trimmed V and J ends, which lost 6 bases and 0 bases, there was a span of 9 bases. The CDR3 totals 15 residues. Germline V gene data show CDR1 as MNHEY and CDR2 as SVGAGI.

This chain joins TRBV5-1 and TRBJ2-7; a possible D gene is TRBD2 (5 bases). Deletions cut 0 bases from V and 3 bases from J, with 13 bases between. The CDR3 consists of 15 residues. Per the germline V gene, CDR1 is SGHRS and CDR2 is YFSETQ. The CDR3 spells CASSLGQEAIYEQYF. CDR3 DNA sequence: TGCGCCAGCAGCTTGGGTCAGGAGGCGATCTACGAGCAGTACTTC. Filled out from reference TRBV5-1 and TRBJ2-7, the complete variable domain reads KAGVTQTPRYLIKTRGQQVTLSCSPISGHRSVSWYQQTPGQGLQFLFEYFSETQRNKGNFPGRFSGRQFSNSRSEMNVSTLELGDSALYLCASSLGQEAIYEQYFGPGTRLTVT.

This clone has a single count. The gene calls are TRBV28 and TRBJ1-1; 8 positions agree with TRBD1. The V and J ends lost 5 bases and 3 bases, in that order; junction bases with no gene match: 5. Germline CDR1 reads MDHEN; CDR2 reads SYDVKM. The CDR3 loop spans 14 amino acids. CDR3 in DNA: TGTGCCAGCAGTATGTTCAGGGGGCACACTGAAGCTTTCTTT. This translates into CASSMFRGHTEAFF.

The chain combines TRBV11-2 with TRBJ1-1, with no clear D. V lost 0 bases and J lost 12, with 20 bases in between. CDR1 and CDR2 (germline): SGHAT, FQNNGV. The CDR3 spans 15 residues. CDR3 protein: CASSLDLGGSSLSFF. In DNA form, the CDR3 reads TGTGCCAGCAGCTTAGATCTTGGAGGGTCCAGCCTCTCTTTCTTT.

The V gene is TRBV28, the J gene TRBJ1-2, with 9 bases matching TRBD1. Germline lookup yields CDR1 MDHEN and CDR2 SYDVKM. Losses at the gene ends were 5 bases for V and 5 bases for J; bases not matched to a gene: 9. This CDR3 comprises 15 residues. The CDR3 is CASSLGQGYSYGYTF. In nucleotides, the CDR3 is TGTGCCAGCAGTCTAGGACAGGGGTATAGTTATGGCTACACCTTC.

The rearrangement links TRBV10-1 to TRBJ1-1; no reliable D call. Germline V gives CDR1 WNHNN, CDR2 SYGVQD (reference sequence). The CDR3 runs to 15 residues. Trimming pared 0 bases from V and 2 bases from J, leaving 10 bases between. CDR3 protein: CASSESAEINTEAFF. The CDR3 DNA reads TGCGCCAGCAGTGAGTCCGCGGAAATCAACACTGAAGCTTTCTTT.

This clone was observed a single time. The chain couples TRBV6-6 to TRBJ2-3; D unclear. The germline V and J ends were trimmed by 6 bases and 1 base, with 8 bases remaining between them. CDR1 and CDR2 from the germline V gene are MNHNY and SVGAGI (reference sequence). CDR3 size: 13 residues. The CDR3 is CASRPVGTDTQYF. The CDR3 DNA reads TGTGCCAGCAGGCCAGTTGGCACAGATACGCAGTATTTT.

V usage is TRBV12-3 or TRBV12-4 and J usage is TRBJ1-2, with D perhaps matching TRBD1 (6 bases). The V end lost 5 bases, the J end lost 11 bases, and 12 bases lay between the germline ends. The CDR3 totals 11 residues. CDR3 DNA: TGTGCCAGCAGTCAGGACAGCTCATACACCTTC. Residues: CASSQDSSYTF.

This clone is a singleton in its sample. The chain carries TRBV6-1 and TRBJ1-1; the match to TRBD1 covers 7 bases. The CDR3 loop spans 19 amino acids. J lost 4 bases, V lost 4 bases, and 21 bases had no gene match. Germline assignment: CDR1 MNHNS and CDR2 SASEGT. The CDR3 DNA reads TGTGCCAGCAGTGGCCTCCCGGGACAGAGGAGGGGGTCGGTCACTGAAGCTTTCTTT. Translated, it gives CASSGLPGQRRGSVTEAFF.

The chain's CDR3 is CASSTQGASPLHF. CDR3 DNA: TGTGCCAGCAGTACACAGGGGGCTTCACCCCTCCACTTT. The V call is TRBV28, the J call TRBJ1-6; 9 nucleotides agree with TRBD1. Losses at the gene ends were 5 bases for V and 9 bases for J; bases not matched to a gene: 2. The CDR3 covers 13 residues. CDR1 is MDHEN, CDR2 SYDVKM, per germline.

This chain joins TRBV19 and TRBJ1-3, with D possibly being TRBD1 (5 bases). The CDR3 covers 14 residues. Trimming removed 6 bases at V and 2 bases at J, with 11 bases between. Germline V gene lookup returns CDR1 LNHDA and CDR2 SQIVND (reference sequence). The CDR3 DNA is TGTGCCAGTAGGAAGACAGAAACTGGAAACACCATATATTTT. Protein product: CASRKTETGNTIYF.

The CDR3 DNA sequence: TGCAGCGTTGGGCTAGCGGGAGGCGAGCAGTACTTC. Translated: CSVGLAGGEQYF. The chain joins TRBV29-1 to TRBJ2-7; 11 bases agree with TRBD2. CDR3 length: 12 amino acids. CDR1 is SQVTM and CDR2 is ANQGSEA in the germline V gene. The trim removed 4 bases at V and 6 bases at J, leaving 2 bases unmatched.

The V and J genes are TRBV2 and TRBJ1-6; no clear D gene. The CDR3 length is 13 residues. With 6 bases removed from V and 2 bases from J, the gap between germline ends came to 5 bases. The germline CDR1 and CDR2 sequences are SNHLY and FYNNEI. CDR3 sequence: CASSQTYNSPLHF. CDR3 in DNA: TGTGCCAGCAGCCAAACCTATAATTCACCCCTCCACTTT.

The chain has TRBV6-5 and TRBJ1-3; 7 nucleotides agree with TRBD1. The CDR3 sequence is 16 residues long. Germline assignment: CDR1 MNHEY and CDR2 SVGAGI. J gave up 0 bases and V 3 bases, and 5 bases lay outside the gene matches. The CDR3: CASSYRDSRSGNTIYF. The CDR3, as DNA: TGTGCCAGCAGTTATCGGGACAGCCGCTCTGGAAACACCATATATTTT.

The rearrangement links TRBV10-3 to TRBJ2-1; the D is unclear. Trimming removed 6 bases at V and 5 bases at J, with 11 bases between. Germline CDR1 reads ENHRY; CDR2 reads SYGVKD. There are 13 residues in the CDR3. The CDR3 loop is CAISIQTDNEQFF. The CDR3 nucleotides are TGTGCCATCAGCATTCAGACTGACAATGAGCAGTTCTTC.

This sequence joins TRBV30 and TRBJ1-1; no definite D call. Trimming stripped 0 bases from V and 11 bases from J, with 13 bases between. The CDR3 covers 12 residues. CDR1 GTSNPN and CDR2 SVGIG come from the germline V gene (reference sequence). CDR3 in DNA: TGTGCCTGGAGTGTATATGGGCAGGCGGCTTTCTTT. Encoded protein: CAWSVYGQAAFF.

This clone has just one count. The genes are TRBV30 and TRBJ1-5; the match to TRBD1 covers 7 bases. This CDR3 comprises 15 residues. Per the germline V gene, CDR1 is GTSNPN and CDR2 is SVGIG (reference sequence). The V gene end was trimmed by 5 bases and the J gene end by 2 bases; junction bases not matched to a gene: 9. In DNA, the CDR3 is TGTGCCTGGGCCGAGACAGGGTTCGGCAATCAGCCCCAGCATTTT. Translating gives CAWAETGFGNQPQHF.

This clone was recorded only once. This chain uses TRBV28 with TRBJ2-7; 8 bases match TRBD2. There are 14 residues in the CDR3. With V trimmed by 9 bases and J by 6 bases, 13 bases remained unmatched. Germline V gives CDR1 MDHEN, CDR2 SYDVKM. CDR3 sequence: CASTQKGLGGEQYF. The CDR3 nucleotides are TGTGCCAGTACCCAAAAGGGACTAGGGGGCGAGCAGTACTTC.

The chain couples TRBV3-1 (or the pseudogene TRBV3-2) to TRBJ1-5; 7 bases are shared with TRBD1. Germline CDR1 is LGHDT and CDR2 is YNNKEL (reference sequence). The trim removed 0 bases at V and 5 bases at J, leaving 7 bases unmatched. This CDR3 is built from 16 residues. CDR3 region: CASSQDSTGVDQPQHF. Written as DNA, the CDR3 is TGTGCCAGCAGCCAAGACAGTACAGGGGTGGATCAGCCCCAGCATTTT.

The J gene is TRBJ1-5, the V gene TRBV4-1; possibly TRBD1 for D (6 bases). This CDR3 has 18 amino acids. The V end was cut by 0 bases, the J end by 2 bases, with 17 bases between. Germline CDR1 MGHRA, CDR2 YSYEKL. The CDR3 sequence is CASSQDELSGQRNQPQHF. The CDR3 DNA follows: TGCGCCAGCAGCCAAGACGAATTATCCGGACAGCGCAATCAGCCCCAGCATTTT.

The chain links TRBV30 to TRBJ1-5; tentatively, D is TRBD1 (6 bases). V shed 0 bases and J shed 2 bases, with 11 bases lying between them. Germline V lookup: CDR1 GTSNPN, CDR2 SVGIG (reference sequence). This CDR3 has 15 residues. CDR3 loop: CAWSVGAGGNQPQHF. The DNA of the CDR3 is TGTGCCTGGAGTGTGGGGGCAGGGGGCAATCAGCCCCAGCATTTT.